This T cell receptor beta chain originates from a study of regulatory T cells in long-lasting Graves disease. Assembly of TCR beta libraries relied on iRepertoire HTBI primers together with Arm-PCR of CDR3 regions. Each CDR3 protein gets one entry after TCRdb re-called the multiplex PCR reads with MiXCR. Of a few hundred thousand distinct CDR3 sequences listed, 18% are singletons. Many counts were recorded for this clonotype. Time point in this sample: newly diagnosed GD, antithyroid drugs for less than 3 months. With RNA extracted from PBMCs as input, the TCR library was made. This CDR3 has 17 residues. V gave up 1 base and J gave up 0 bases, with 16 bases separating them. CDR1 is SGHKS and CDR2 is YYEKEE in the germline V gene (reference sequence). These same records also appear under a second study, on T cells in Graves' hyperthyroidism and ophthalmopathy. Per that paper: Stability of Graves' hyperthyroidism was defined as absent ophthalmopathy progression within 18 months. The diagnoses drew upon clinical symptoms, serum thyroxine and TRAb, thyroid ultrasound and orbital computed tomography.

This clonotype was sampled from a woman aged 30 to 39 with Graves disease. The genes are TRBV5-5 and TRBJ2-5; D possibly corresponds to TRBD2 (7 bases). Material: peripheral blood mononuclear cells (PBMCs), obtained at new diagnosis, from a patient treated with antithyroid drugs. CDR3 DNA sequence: TGTGCCAGCAGCTTGATCTTAGGGGGGGCGAACCAAGAGACCCAGTACTTC. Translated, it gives CASSLILGGANQETQYF.